These 20 T cell receptor beta chains share one sample of origin, sequenced in a study of T-cell reconstitution after alpha-beta-depleted transplantation in children. Construction of the TCRbeta library involved unique molecular identifiers. TCRdb re-analysed the PCR reads in MiXCR, keeping a single row per CDR3 protein. The sample has approximately 500,000 distinct CDR3 sequences, over 9.5% seen once. The sequenced sample was PBMCs, obtained before TCRalphabeta/CD19-depleted stem cell transplant. These receptor sequences come from a child aged 2 to 10 with inherited bone marrow failure, due to receive a stem cell transplant.

A few counts support this clonotype. V usage is TRBV28 and J usage is TRBJ2-7, with no clear D. The CDR3 contains 12 residues. The V end lost 2 bases, the J end lost 4 bases, and 6 bases lay between the germline ends. Germline V gives CDR1 MDHEN, CDR2 SYDVKM. The CDR3 is CASSLPLYEQYF. The DNA of the CDR3 is TGTGCCAGCAGTTTACCCTTATACGAGCAGTACTTC.

There are a few counts of this clonotype. The J gene is TRBJ2-7, the V gene TRBV20-1; 7 bases line up with TRBD2. CDR3 length: 12 amino acids. Per germline, CDR1 DFQATT and CDR2 SNEGSKA (reference sequence). The V gene end was trimmed by 1 base and the J gene end by 5 bases; junction bases not matched to a gene: 2. This CDR3 reads CSARGRGDEQYF. The DNA for the CDR3 is TGCAGTGCTAGAGGCCGGGGGGACGAGCAGTACTTC.

Turning to this clonotype: Germline is not matched at one junction end, which may reflect a read error. This chain uses TRBV7-9 with TRBJ2-7, with 7 nucleotides matching TRBD2. CDR1 is SEHNR and CDR2 is FQNEAQ in the germline V gene (reference sequence). CDR3 length: 12 residues. As DNA, the CDR3 is TGTGCCAGCAGTGGAGGGGACTACGAGCAGTGCTTC. Protein product: CASSGGDYEQCF.

This clonotype has ten or more counts. The rearrangement joins TRBV5-1 to TRBJ2-5; 8 bases fit TRBD1. The V and J ends lost 9 bases and 3 bases, in that order; junction bases with no gene match: 1. The germline gives CDR1 SGHRS, CDR2 YFSETQ. The CDR3 is 11 residues long. Here the CDR3 DNA reads TGCGCCAAGGACAGGGAAGAGACCCAGTACTTC. It translates to CAKDREETQYF.

Only a few counts were recorded for this clonotype. The V and J genes are TRBV6-2 or TRBV6-3 and TRBJ2-7, with TRBD1 matching 9 bases. Germline CDR1 reads MNHEY; CDR2 reads SVGEGT. V was clipped by 2 bases and J by 4 bases; unmatched bases: 3. CDR3 length equals 14 residues. The CDR3 loop reads CASSYGTGRYEQYF. The CDR3 bases are TGTGCCAGCAGTTACGGGACAGGGCGGTACGAGCAGTACTTC.

This clonotype was detected many times. The genes are TRBV20-1 and TRBJ2-3; D ambiguous. Germline V CDR1 and CDR2: DFQATT, SNEGSKA (reference sequence). With 5 bases removed from V and 0 bases from J, the gap between germline ends came to 15 bases. The CDR3 is 15 residues long. CDR3 protein: CSAWVTLPSTDTQYF. The CDR3 DNA reads TGCAGTGCTTGGGTTACTCTCCCTAGCACAGATACGCAGTATTTT.

The sample holds many counts of this clonotype. The genes are TRBV20-1 and TRBJ1-2; D not certain. This CDR3 contains 12 residues. The germline V and J ends were trimmed by 3 bases and 8 bases, with 13 bases remaining between them. Per the germline V gene, CDR1 is DFQATT and CDR2 is SNEGSKA (reference sequence). CDR3 bases: TGCAGTGCTAGCACGGGAATGGGAGGCTACACCTTC. Encoded protein: CSASTGMGGYTF.

Ten or more counts support this clonotype. The chain uses TRBV18 and TRBJ2-1; no definite D call. Deletions cut 6 bases from V and 14 bases from J, with 14 bases between. The length of the CDR3 is 11 residues. Germline CDR1 is KGHSH and CDR2 is LQKENI. As DNA, the CDR3 is TGTGCCAGCTCCCGGCGCGCGGTTAAGTTCTTC. Amino acids: CASSRRAVKFF.

Of note for this clonotype: A much more abundant neighbour one base away suggests this may be a read error. V gene TRBV27 combines with J gene TRBJ2-1; D unclear. CDR3 length: 15 amino acids. Germline V CDR1 and CDR2: MNHEY, SMNVEV (reference sequence). The CDR3 region is CATSLGLVSYNEQFF. CDR3 nucleotides: TGTGCCACCAGTTTGGGTTTAGTTTCCTACAATGAGCAGTTCTTC.

This clonotype has at least ten counts. The chain carries TRBV20-1 and TRBJ2-1, with 14 bases identical to TRBD2. The J segment lost 6 bases and the V segment lost 6 bases, leaving 7 bases of the junction unmatched. Germline V gives CDR1 DFQATT, CDR2 SNEGSKA (reference sequence). CDR3 length: 15 residues. For the CDR3, the DNA is TGCAGTGCAGTACGGACTAGCGGGAGGTCCAATGAGCAGTTCTTC. Protein: CSAVRTSGRSNEQFF.

This clonotype came up a few times. The chain uses TRBV7-2 and TRBJ2-7; D unresolved. The CDR3 contains 14 residues. Per germline, CDR1 SGHTA and CDR2 FQGNSA. V was shortened by 4 bases and J by 1 base, with 11 bases between the two germline ends. This chain's CDR3 is CASSSDPVSYEQYF. The DNA for the CDR3 is TGTGCCAGCAGCTCGGATCCCGTTTCCTACGAGCAGTACTTC.

The chain is built from TRBV7-8 and TRBJ2-7; D might be TRBD2 (6 bases). V lost 2 bases, J lost 2 bases, and 13 bases lay in between. The CDR3 spans 15 residues. Looked up from germline, CDR1 is SGHVS and CDR2 is FQNEAQ. CDR3 sequence (DNA): TGTGCCAGCAGCTTACAGGCGGGGCTGACCTACGAGCAGTACTTC. Its protein is CASSLQAGLTYEQYF. Full variable domain (rest looked up from reference TRBV7-8 and TRBJ2-7): GAGVSQSPRYKVAKRGQDVALRCDPISGHVSLFWYQQALGQGPEFLTYFQNEAQLDKSGLPSDRFFAERPEGSVSTLKIQRTQQEDSAVYLCASSLQAGLTYEQYFGPGTRLTVT.

This clonotype was detected many times. CDR3 nucleotides: TGTGCCAGCAGCTCCCCGCCGGGCTCCGGGGAGCTGTTTTTT. It codes for CASSSPPGSGELFF. This chain links TRBV27 with TRBJ2-2; D not resolved. V was clipped by 6 bases and J by 6 bases, with 14 bases between them. Looked up from germline, CDR1 is MNHEY and CDR2 is SMNVEV (reference sequence). The CDR3 runs 14 residues.

Notes on this clonotype: A much larger clone lies one base from this, so it may be a read error. The genes are TRBV4-3 and TRBJ2-2, with 7 bases that match TRBD1. Germline V gene lookup returns CDR1 LGHNA and CDR2 YSLEER. This CDR3 region has 15 residues. The V segment lost 10 bases and the J segment 1 base; nucleotides outside the gene matches: 9. Written as DNA, the CDR3 is TGCGCCAACAGTCGACAGGGCCTGAACACCGGGGAGCTGTTTTTT. This encodes CANSRQGLNTGELFF.

Many counts were recorded for this clonotype. The gene calls are TRBV11-2 and TRBJ2-2, with D perhaps TRBD2 (7 bases). The CDR3 loop spans 18 amino acids. Germline CDR1 and CDR2: SGHAT and FQNNGV. V was shortened by 3 bases and J by 2 bases, with 19 bases between the two germline ends. The CDR3 DNA follows: TGTGCCAGCAGCTTTGGGGGCGGGGGCTGGTCCAACACCGGGGAGCTGTTTTTT. Protein sequence: CASSFGGGGWSNTGELFF.

This clonotype was seen only a few times. The chain couples TRBV6-5 to TRBJ1-5; unclear D gene. Germline V gene lookup returns CDR1 MNHEY and CDR2 SVGAGI. This CDR3 is 13 amino acids long. Trimming removed 5 bases from V and 5 bases from J, with 10 bases in between. The CDR3 protein is CASSRDADQPQHF. The CDR3 DNA sequence: TGTGCCAGCAGTCGTGACGCCGATCAGCCCCAGCATTTT.

The V call is TRBV30, the J call TRBJ2-5; TRBD1 aligns across 8 bases. Unmatched junction bases numbered 8, after V lost 3 bases and J lost 5 bases. The CDR3 extends over 14 amino acids. From germline, CDR1 is GTSNPN and CDR2 SVGIG (reference sequence). Written as DNA, the CDR3 is TGTGCCTGGAGATACTTGGACAGGGACGAGACCCAGTACTTC. It codes for CAWRYLDRDETQYF.

This chain uses TRBV7-2 with TRBJ2-7; 7 bases are shared with TRBD2. Germline CDR1 is SGHTA and CDR2 is FQGNSA. The CDR3 consists of 14 residues. Trimming cost V 1 base and J 6 bases; bases outside gene matches: 6. CDR3 nucleotide sequence: TGTGCCAGCAGCTTAGGTACCAGCGGGACCGAGCAGTACTTC. It encodes CASSLGTSGTEQYF.

The rearrangement uses TRBV7-9 and TRBJ2-1; 7 bases are a match to TRBD2. Germline V gene data show CDR1 as SEHNR and CDR2 as FQNEAQ (reference sequence). The CDR3 length is 13 residues. V was clipped by 0 bases and J by 7 bases; unmatched bases: 0. CDR3 in DNA: TGTGCCAGCAGCTTAGCTAGCGGGAATGAGCAGTTCTTC. This encodes CASSLASGNEQFF. Supplemented by reference TRBV7-9 and TRBJ2-1, the full variable domain reads DTGVSQNPRHKITKRGQNVTFRCDPISEHNRLYWYRQTLGQGPEFLTYFQNEAQLEKSRLLSDRFSAERPKGSFSTLEIQRTEQGDSAMYLCASSLASGNEQFFGPGTRLTVL.

Concerning this clonotype itself: A much larger clone lies a single base off, so this may be a read error. The chain combines TRBV20-1 with TRBJ2-7, with D maybe TRBD2 (6 bases). V was cut by 5 bases and J by 3 bases, with 17 bases left in between. This CDR3 is built from 14 residues. Germline-derived CDR1 and CDR2 are DFQATT and SNEGSKA (reference sequence). The CDR3 sequence is CSAVRDEALYEQYF. CDR3 bases: TGCAGTGCTGTGCGGGACGAGGCACTCTACGAGCAGTACTTC.